The 3 T cell receptor beta chains below all came from one sample that was sequenced in a study of CD8 T cells in Susac syndrome (dated by TCRdb to between 2017 and 2020). Library preparation was by the immunoSEQ multiplex PCR assay. RNA was extracted with the RNeasy kit and roughly 0.45 to 1 ug was reverse transcribed using random hexamers. The raw public data were reprocessed by TCRdb itself: fastp quality trimming at Q25, MiXCR clonotype calling, in-frame beta chains only. Merged by CDR3 protein, the rows form single entries marked with the most common genes and DNA. The table for this sample lists around 80,000 distinct CDR3 sequences; approximately 95% of them were counted only once. The top ten clones comprise approximately 0.45% of the sample. The sequenced material came from CD8+ T cells from PBMCs. Receptor source: a human donor with Susac syndrome.

V usage is TRBV20-1 and J usage is TRBJ2-7; 11 bases map to TRBD2. After removal of 3 bases from V and 1 base from J, the junction contained 2 bases not matched to a gene. CDR1 is DFQATT and CDR2 is SNEGSKA in the germline V gene (reference sequence). This CDR3 is built from 14 residues. The CDR3 DNA sequence: TGCAGTGCTAGTACTAGCGGGAGTTCCTACGAGCAGTACTTC. Its protein product is CSASTSGSSYEQYF.

This chain connects TRBV7-9 to TRBJ1-2; no definite D call. This CDR3 has 15 amino acids. Trimming removed 6 bases at V and 4 bases at J, with 18 bases between. CDR1 is SEHNR, CDR2 FQNEAQ, per germline (reference sequence). This CDR3 is CASSQTDAAGYGYTF. The DNA for the CDR3 is TGTGCCAGCAGTCAGACGGACGCCGCGGGCTATGGCTACACCTTC.

The chain uses TRBV30 and TRBJ1-4, with TRBD1 matching over 9 bases. Trimming removed 1 base from V and 10 bases from J; junction bases left unmatched: 7. Looked up from germline, CDR1 is GTSNPN and CDR2 is SVGIG (reference sequence). The CDR3 has 14 amino acids. In DNA, the CDR3 is TGTGCCTGGAGTGGGGACAGGGCGGAAGGAAAACTGTTTTTT. Translating gives CAWSGDRAEGKLFF.